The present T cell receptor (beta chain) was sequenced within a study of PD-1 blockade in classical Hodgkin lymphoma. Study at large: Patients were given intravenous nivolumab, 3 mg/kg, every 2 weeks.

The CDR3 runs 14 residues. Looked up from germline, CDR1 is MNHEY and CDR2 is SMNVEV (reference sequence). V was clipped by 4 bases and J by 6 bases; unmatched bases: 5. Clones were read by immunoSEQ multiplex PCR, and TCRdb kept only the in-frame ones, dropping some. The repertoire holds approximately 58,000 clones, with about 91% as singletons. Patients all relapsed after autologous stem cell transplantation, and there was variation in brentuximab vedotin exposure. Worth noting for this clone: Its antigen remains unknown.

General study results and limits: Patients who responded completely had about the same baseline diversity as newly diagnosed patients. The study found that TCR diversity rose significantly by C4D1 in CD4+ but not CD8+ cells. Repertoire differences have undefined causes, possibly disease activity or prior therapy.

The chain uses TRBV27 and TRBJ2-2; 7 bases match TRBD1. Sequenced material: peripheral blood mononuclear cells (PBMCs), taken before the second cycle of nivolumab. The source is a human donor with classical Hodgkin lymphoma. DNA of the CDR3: TGTGCCAGCAGTTCAGACAGGGACCCCGGGGAGCTGTTTTTT. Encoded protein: CASSSDRDPGELFF.